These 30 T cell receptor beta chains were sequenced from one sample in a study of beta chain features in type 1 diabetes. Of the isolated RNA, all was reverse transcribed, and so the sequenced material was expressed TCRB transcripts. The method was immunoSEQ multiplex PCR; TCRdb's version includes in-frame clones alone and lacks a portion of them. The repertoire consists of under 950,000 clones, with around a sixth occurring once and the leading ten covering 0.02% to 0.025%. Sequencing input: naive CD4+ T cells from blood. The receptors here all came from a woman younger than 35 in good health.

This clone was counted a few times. CDR3 sequence: CASTKEAVNTGELFF. The CDR3 bases are TGTGCCAGCACCAAAGAGGCGGTGAACACCGGGGAGCTGTTTTTT. This chain links TRBV2 with TRBJ2-2; no clear D gene. The germline V gene encodes CDR1 SNHLY and CDR2 FYNNEI. This CDR3 has 15 residues. V shed 7 bases and J shed 1 base, with 13 bases lying between them.

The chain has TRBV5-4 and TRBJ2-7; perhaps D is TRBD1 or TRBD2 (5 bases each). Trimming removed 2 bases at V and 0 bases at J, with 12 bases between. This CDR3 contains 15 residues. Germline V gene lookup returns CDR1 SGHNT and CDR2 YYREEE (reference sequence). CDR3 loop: CASSLNWGSSYEQYF. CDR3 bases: TGTGCCAGCAGCTTAAATTGGGGGAGCTCCTACGAGCAGTACTTC.

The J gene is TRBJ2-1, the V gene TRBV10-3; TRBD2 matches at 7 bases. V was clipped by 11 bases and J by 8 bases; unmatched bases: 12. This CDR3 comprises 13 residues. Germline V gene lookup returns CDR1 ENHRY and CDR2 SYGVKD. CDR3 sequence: CASDGGSAHEQFF. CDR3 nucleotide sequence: TGTGCCTCCGACGGCGGGAGCGCACATGAGCAGTTCTTC.

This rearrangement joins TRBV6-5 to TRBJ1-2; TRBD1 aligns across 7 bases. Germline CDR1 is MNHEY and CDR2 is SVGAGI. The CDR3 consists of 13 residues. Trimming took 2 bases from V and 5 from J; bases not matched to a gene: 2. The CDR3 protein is CASSYQGQYGYTF. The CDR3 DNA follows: TGTGCCAGCAGTTACCAGGGACAGTATGGCTACACCTTC.

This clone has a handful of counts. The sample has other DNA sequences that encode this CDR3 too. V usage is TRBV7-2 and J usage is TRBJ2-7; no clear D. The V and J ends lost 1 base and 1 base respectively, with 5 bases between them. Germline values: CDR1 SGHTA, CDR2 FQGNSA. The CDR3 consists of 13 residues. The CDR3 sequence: CASSLELSYEQYF. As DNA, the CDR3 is TGTGCCAGCAGCTTAGAGTTGTCCTACGAGCAGTACTTC. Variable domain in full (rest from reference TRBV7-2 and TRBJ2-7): GAGVSQSPSNKVTEKGKDVELRCDPISGHTALYWYRQSLGQGLEFLIYFQGNSAPDKSGLPSDRFSAERTGGSVSTLTIQRTQQEDSAVYLCASSLELSYEQYFGPGTRLTVT.

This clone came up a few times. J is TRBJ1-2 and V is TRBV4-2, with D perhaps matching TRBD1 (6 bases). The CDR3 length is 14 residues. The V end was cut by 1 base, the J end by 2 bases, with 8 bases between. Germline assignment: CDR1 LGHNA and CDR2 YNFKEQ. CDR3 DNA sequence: TGTGCCAGCAGCCAAGCTCAGGGGAACTATGGCTACACCTTC. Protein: CASSQAQGNYGYTF.

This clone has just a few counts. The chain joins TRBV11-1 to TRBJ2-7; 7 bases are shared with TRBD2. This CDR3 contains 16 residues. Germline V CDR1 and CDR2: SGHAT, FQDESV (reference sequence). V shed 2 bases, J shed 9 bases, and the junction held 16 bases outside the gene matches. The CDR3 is CASSLSGEVWADTQYF. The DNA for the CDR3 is TGTGCCAGCAGCTTAAGCGGGGAGGTTTGGGCCGATACGCAGTACTTC.

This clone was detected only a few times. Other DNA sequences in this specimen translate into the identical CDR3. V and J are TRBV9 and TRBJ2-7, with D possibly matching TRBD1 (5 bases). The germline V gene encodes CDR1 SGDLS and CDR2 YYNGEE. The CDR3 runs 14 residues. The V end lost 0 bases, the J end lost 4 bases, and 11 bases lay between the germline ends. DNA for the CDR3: TGTGCCAGCAGCGTAGGGGCAGGGCCATACGAGCAGTACTTC. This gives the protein CASSVGAGPYEQYF. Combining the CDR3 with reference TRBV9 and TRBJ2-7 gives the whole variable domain DSGVTQTPKHLITATGQRVTLRCSPRSGDLSVYWYQQSLDQGLQFLIQYYNGEERAKGNILERFSAQQFPDLHSELNLSSLELGDSALYFCASSVGAGPYEQYFGPGTRLTVT.

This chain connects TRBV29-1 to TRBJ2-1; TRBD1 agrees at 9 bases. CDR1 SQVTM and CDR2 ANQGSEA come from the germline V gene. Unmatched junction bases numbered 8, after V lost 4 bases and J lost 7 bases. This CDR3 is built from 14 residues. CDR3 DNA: TGCAGCGTTGCGGGACAGGGTTGGTTTAATGAGCAGTTCTTC. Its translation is CSVAGQGWFNEQFF.

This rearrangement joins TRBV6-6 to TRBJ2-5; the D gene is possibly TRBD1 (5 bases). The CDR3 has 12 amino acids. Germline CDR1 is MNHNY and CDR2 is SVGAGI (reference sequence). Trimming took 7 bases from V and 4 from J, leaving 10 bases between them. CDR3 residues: CASTNRLETQYF. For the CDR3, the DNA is TGTGCCAGCACCAACAGGCTAGAGACCCAGTACTTC.

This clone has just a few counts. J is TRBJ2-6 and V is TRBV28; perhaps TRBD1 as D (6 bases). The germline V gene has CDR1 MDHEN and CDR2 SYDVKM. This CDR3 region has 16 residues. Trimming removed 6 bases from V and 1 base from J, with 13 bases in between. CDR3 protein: CASSIRRGSGANVLTF. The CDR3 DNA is TGTGCCAGCAGCATACGCAGGGGTTCTGGGGCCAACGTCCTGACTTTC.

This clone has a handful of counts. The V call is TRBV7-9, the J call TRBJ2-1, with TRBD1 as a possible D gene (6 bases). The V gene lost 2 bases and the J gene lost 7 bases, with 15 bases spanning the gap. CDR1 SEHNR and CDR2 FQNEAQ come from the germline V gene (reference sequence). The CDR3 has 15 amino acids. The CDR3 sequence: CASSLNEQGRNEQFF. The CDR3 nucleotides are TGTGCCAGCAGCTTAAATGAGCAGGGGCGGAATGAGCAGTTCTTC.

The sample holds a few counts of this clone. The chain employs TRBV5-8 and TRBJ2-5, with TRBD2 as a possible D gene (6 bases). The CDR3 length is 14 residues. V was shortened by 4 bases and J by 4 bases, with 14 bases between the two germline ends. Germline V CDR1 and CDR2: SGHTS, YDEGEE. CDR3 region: CASSAGIGIETQYF. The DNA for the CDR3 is TGTGCCAGCAGCGCGGGGATTGGGATAGAGACCCAGTACTTC. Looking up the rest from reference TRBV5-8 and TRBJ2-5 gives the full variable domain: EAGVTQSPTHLIKTRGQQATLRCSPISGHTSVYWYQQALGLGLQFLLWYDEGEERNRGNFPPRFSGRQFPNYSSELNVNALELEDSALYLCASSAGIGIETQYFGPGTRLLVL.

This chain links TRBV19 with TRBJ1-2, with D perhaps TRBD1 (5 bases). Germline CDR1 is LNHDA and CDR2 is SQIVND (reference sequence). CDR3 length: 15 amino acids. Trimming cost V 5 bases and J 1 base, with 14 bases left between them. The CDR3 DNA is TGTGCCAGTAGTGCGGGACTCCGAAGTAACTATGGCTACACCTTC. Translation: CASSAGLRSNYGYTF. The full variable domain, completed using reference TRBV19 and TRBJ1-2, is DGGITQSPKYLFRKEGQNVTLSCEQNLNHDAMYWYRQDPGQGLRLIYYSQIVNDFQKGDIAEGYSVSREKKESFPLTVTSAQKNPTAFYLCASSAGLRSNYGYTFGSGTRLTVV.

This chain's CDR3 is CASSESGRGTQYF. The CDR3 DNA is TGTGCCAGCAGTGAATCTGGACGGGGGACCCAGTACTTC. J is TRBJ2-5 and V is TRBV2, with a tentative D call TRBD2 (5 bases). There are 13 residues in the CDR3. With 2 bases removed from V and 7 bases from J, the gap between germline ends came to 11 bases. Germline loops: CDR1 SNHLY, CDR2 FYNNEI.

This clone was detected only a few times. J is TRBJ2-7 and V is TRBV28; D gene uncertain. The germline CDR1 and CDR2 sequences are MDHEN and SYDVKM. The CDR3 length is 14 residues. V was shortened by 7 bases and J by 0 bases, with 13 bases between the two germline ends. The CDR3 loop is CASTSPRRSYEQYF. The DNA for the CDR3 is TGTGCCAGCACCTCGCCCCGGCGCTCCTACGAGCAGTACTTC.

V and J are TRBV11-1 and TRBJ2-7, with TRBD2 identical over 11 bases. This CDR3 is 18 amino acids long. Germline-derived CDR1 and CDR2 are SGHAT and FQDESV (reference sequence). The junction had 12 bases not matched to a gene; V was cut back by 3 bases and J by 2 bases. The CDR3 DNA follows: TGTGCCAGCAGCTTGAGGGGAACTAGCGGGAGACGACCCTACGAGCAGTACTTC. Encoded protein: CASSLRGTSGRRPYEQYF.

CDR3 sequence (DNA): TGCGCCAGCAAAGGGAGTTTCAACACTGAAGCTTTCTTT. This translates into CASKGSFNTEAFF. This chain joins TRBV5-1 and TRBJ1-1; no definite D call. CDR1 is SGHRS and CDR2 is YFSETQ in the germline V gene. The CDR3 spans 13 residues. The V end lost 6 bases, the J end lost 2 bases, and 11 bases lay between the germline ends.

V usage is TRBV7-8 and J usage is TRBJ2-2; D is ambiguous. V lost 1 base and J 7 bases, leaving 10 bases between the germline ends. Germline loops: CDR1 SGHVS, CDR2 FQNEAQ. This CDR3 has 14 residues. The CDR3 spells CASSLEVRIGELFF. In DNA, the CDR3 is TGTGCCAGCAGCTTAGAAGTTCGAATCGGGGAGCTGTTTTTT.

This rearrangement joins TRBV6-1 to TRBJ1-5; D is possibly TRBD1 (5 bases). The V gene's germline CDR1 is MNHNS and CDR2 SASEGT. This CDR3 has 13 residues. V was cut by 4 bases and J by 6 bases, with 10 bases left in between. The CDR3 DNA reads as TGTGCCAGCAGTGCCCGACAGTTTCAGCCCCAGCATTTT. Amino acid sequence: CASSARQFQPQHF.

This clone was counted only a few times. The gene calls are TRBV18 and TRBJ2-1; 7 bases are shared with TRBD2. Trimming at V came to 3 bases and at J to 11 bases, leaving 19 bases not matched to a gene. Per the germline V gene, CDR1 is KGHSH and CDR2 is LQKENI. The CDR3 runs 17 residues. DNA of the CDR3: TGTGCCAGCTCACCCCCCTGGGGCGCGGGAGAACCCCTGCAGCAGTTCTTC. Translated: CASSPPWGAGEPLQQFF.

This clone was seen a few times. The CDR3 loop is CASSDSGAGNEQFF. The CDR3 region has the DNA TGTGCCAGCAGTGACTCTGGAGCGGGCAATGAGCAGTTCTTC. The chain links TRBV6-4 to TRBJ2-1; perhaps TRBD2 as D (6 bases). Germline V CDR1 and CDR2: MRHNA, SNTAGT. The CDR3 loop spans 14 amino acids. Trimming took off 0 bases at V and 6 bases at J, with 9 bases between the two ends.

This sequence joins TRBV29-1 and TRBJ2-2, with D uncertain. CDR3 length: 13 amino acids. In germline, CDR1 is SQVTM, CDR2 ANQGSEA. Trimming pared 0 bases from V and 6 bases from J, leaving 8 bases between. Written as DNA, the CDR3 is TGCAGCGTTGAAGAGGTGACACCCGGGGAGCTGTTTTTT. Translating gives CSVEEVTPGELFF.

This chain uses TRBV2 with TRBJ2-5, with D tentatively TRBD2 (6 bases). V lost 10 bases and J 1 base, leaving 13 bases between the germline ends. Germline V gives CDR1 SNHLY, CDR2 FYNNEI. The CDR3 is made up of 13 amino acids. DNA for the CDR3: TGTGCCACCGGACTATTTGGCCAAGAGACCCAGTACTTC. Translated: CATGLFGQETQYF.

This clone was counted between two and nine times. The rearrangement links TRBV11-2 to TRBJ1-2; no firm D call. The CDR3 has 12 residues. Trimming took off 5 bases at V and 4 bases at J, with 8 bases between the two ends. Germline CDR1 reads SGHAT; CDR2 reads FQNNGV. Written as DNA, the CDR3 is TGTGCCAGCAGCCAGGAGACCTATGGCTACACCTTC. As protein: CASSQETYGYTF. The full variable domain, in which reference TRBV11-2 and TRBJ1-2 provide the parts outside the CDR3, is EAGVAQSPRYKIIEKRQSVAFWCNPISGHATLYWYQQILGQGPKLLIQFQNNGVVDDSQLPKDRFSAERLKGVDSTLKIQPAKLEDSAVYLCASSQETYGYTFGSGTRLTVV.

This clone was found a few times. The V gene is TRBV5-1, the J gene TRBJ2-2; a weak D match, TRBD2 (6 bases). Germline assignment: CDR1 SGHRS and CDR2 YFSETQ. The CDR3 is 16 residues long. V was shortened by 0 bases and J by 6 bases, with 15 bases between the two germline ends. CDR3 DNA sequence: TGCGCCAGCAGCTTGGGGCCGACTAGTAGCGCCGGGGAGCTGTTTTTT. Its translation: CASSLGPTSSAGELFF. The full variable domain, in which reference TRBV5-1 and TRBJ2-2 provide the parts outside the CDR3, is KAGVTQTPRYLIKTRGQQVTLSCSPISGHRSVSWYQQTPGQGLQFLFEYFSETQRNKGNFPGRFSGRQFSNSRSEMNVSTLELGDSALYLCASSLGPTSSAGELFFGEGSRLTVL.

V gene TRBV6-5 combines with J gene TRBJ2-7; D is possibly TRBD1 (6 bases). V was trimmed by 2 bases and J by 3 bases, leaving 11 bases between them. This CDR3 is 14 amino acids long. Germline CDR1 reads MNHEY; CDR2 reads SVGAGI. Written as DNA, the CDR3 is TGTGCCAGCAGTTACGGGGGCCAGGGCTACGAGCAGTACTTC. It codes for CASSYGGQGYEQYF.

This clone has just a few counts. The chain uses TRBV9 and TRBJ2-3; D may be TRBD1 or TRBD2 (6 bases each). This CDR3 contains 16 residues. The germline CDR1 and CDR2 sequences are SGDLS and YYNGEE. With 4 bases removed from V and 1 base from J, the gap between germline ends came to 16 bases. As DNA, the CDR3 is TGTGCCAGCAGCAGTGGGGGGACAACACGCACAGATACGCAGTATTTT. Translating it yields CASSSGGTTRTDTQYF.

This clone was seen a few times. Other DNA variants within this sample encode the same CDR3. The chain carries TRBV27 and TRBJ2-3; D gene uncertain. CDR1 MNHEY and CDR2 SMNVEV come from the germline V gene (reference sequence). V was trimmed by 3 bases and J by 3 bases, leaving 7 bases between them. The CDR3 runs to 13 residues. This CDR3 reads CASSFWGTDTQYF. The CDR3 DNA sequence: TGTGCCAGCAGTTTTTGGGGAACAGATACGCAGTATTTT.

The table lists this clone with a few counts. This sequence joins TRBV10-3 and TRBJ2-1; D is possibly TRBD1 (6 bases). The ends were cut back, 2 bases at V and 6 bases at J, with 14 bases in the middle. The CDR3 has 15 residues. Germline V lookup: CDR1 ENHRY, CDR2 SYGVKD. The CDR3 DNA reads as TGTGCCATCAGTGAGGGGAGCAGGGGCCCCAATGAGCAGTTCTTC. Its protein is CAISEGSRGPNEQFF.